This paragraph reports one T cell receptor beta chain. It lacks a known antigen. At one of its ends the junction is not consistent with the germline gene, which may arise from a read error. Measured from the cysteine to the phenylalanine, the CDR3 is 13 residues long. Just CDR3 DNA is preserved here, 39 bases in frame from base 1. Patients with autoimmune disease history or receiving systemic immunosuppression were excluded from the trial. Peripheral blood for TCR sequencing was collected from all dose cohorts at baseline, on cycle 4 day 1, and on cycle 7 day 1. Samples came from an open-label, multicenter, first-in-human phase I dose-escalation trial of ivuxolimab. Adults with locally advanced or metastatic melanoma, renal cell carcinoma, hepatocellular carcinoma or head and neck squamous cell carcinoma were enrolled in the trial. Before TCR sequencing, CD4+ and CD8+ T cells were separately sorted from peripheral blood.

Genomic DNA was isolated from the sorted cells so that the TCRbeta CDR3 region could be sequenced. The immunoSEQ Assay was used for sequencing of TCRbeta CDR3 regions. Not all clones reach the TCRdb copy of this immuneACCESS table, which keeps in-frame sequences only. Checked studies attribute under half of the gap to unresolved V genes and leave the rest unexplained. The sample table holds about 12,000 clones, of which around 90% were seen once. Over 65% of the sample is taken by the ten largest. This entry belongs to a study of OX40 agonist ivuxolimab in advanced cancers. Regarding the complete study: Ivuxolimab was an agonistic, fully human IgG2 monoclonal antibody directed against OX40 (CD134), a costimulatory receptor. The purpose of peripheral TCRbeta sequencing was to test whether ivuxolimab changed TCR sequence diversity and led to clonal T-cell expansion. Of the approximately 50 dose-escalation patients, hepatocellular carcinoma was present in 19, melanoma in roughly 15, renal cell carcinoma in 9 and head and neck cancer in 9. Prior anti-PD-1, anti-PD-L1 or anti-CTLA-4 therapy was permitted, and approximately 40% of dose-escalation patients had received checkpoint inhibitors. The monotherapy dose-escalation portion (N of about 52 patients) of the phase I ivuxolimab trial is reported in the paper. Intravenous ivuxolimab was administered to patients every 2 weeks at six dose levels: 0.01, 0.1, 0.3, 1.5, 3 and 10 mg/kg. Partial responses occurred in three dose-escalation patients, of whom one had hepatocellular carcinoma and two had cutaneous melanoma. In the dose-escalation cohort, 82.7% of patients were male, and the mean age was approximately 55 years, with a range of about 20 to 79.

The research as a whole found: At doses of 0.1 to 3.0 mg/kg, clonal expansion of both CD4+ and CD8+ T cells in blood was seen between baseline and week 6. After ivuxolimab, expanded clones were on average more numerous among CD8+ T cells than among CD4+ T cells. The antigen specificity of the peripheral T cells that underwent clonal expansion was not determined. In the 0.1-3.0 mg/kg groups, partial responders had among the lowest normalized peripheral clonal expansion, particularly in CD8+ T cells. Low levels of normalized T-cell clonal expansion were also seen in some nonresponding patients.

Recombination connected TRBV5-3 to TRBJ2-7; confidence is insufficient to name the D gene. TRBV5-3 is classed as an ORF, of uncertain function. The specimen comprised CD4+ or CD8+ T cells sorted from blood, sampled in a trial of the OX40 agonist ivuxolimab. This TCR was sampled from an adult with an advanced solid tumor such as melanoma, head and neck, liver or kidney cancer. DNA sequence: TGTGCCAGCAGCTTGAGTCAGCTCTACGAGCAGTACTTC. It is translated as CASSLSQLYEQYF.